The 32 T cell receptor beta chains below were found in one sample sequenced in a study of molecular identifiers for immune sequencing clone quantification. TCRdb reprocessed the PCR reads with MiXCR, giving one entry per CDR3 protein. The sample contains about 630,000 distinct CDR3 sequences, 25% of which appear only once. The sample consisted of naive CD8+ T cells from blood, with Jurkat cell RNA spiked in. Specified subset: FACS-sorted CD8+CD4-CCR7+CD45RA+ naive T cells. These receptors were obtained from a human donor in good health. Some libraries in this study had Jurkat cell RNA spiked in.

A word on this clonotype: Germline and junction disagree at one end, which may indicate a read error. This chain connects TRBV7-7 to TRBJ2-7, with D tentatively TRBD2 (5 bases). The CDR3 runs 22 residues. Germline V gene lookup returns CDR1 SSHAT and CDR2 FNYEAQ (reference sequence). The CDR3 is CASSLAPIRRNKGYRVSNEQYF. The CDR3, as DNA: TGTGCTAGCAGCTTAGCGCCCATCAGACGTAATAAAGGGTATCGAGTTTCGAACGAGCAGTACTTC.

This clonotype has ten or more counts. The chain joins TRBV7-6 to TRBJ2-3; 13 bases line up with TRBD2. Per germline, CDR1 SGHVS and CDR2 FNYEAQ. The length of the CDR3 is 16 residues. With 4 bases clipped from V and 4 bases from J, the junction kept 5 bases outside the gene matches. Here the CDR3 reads CASSSGLAGAADTQYF. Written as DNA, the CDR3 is TGTGCCAGCAGCTCAGGACTAGCGGGAGCAGCAGATACGCAGTATTTT. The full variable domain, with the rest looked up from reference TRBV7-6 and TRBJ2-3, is GAGVSQSPRYKVTKRGQDVALRCDPISGHVSLYWYRQALGQGPEFLTYFNYEAQQDKSGLPNDRFSAERPEGSISTLTIQRTEQRDSAMYRCASSSGLAGAADTQYFGPGTRLTVL.

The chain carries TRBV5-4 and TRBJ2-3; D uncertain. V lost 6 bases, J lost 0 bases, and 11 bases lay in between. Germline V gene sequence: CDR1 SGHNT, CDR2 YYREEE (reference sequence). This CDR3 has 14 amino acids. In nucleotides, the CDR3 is TGTGCCAGCATAGGGCCTTCTAGCACAGATACGCAGTATTTT. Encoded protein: CASIGPSSTDTQYF.

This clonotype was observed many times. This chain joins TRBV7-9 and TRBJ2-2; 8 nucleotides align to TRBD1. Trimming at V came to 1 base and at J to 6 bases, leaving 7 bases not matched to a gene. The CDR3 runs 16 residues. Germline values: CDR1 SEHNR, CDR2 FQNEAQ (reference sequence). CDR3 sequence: CASSLEDRAFSGELFF. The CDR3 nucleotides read TGTGCCAGCAGCTTAGAGGACAGGGCGTTCTCCGGGGAGCTGTTTTTT.

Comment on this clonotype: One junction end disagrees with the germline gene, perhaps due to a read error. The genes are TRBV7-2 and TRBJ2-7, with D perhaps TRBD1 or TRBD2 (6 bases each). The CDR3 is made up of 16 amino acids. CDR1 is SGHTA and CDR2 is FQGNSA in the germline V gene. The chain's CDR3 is CASSLGPWGAGYEQCF. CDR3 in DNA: TGTGCCAGCAGCTTAGGGCCCTGGGGGGCAGGCTACGAGCAGTGCTTC. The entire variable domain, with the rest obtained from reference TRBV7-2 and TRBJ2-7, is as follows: GAGVSQSPSNKVTEKGKDVELRCDPISGHTALYWYRQSLGQGLEFLIYFQGNSAPDKSGLPSDRFSAERTGGSVSTLTIQRTQQEDSAVYLCASSLGPWGAGYEQCFGPGTRLTVT.

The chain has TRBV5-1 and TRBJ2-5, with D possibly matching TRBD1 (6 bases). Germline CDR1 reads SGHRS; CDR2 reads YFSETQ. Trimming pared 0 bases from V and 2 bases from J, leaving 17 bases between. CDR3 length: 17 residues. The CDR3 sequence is CASSLGEGVRRQETQYF. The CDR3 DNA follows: TGCGCCAGCAGCTTGGGTGAGGGGGTTCGGAGACAAGAGACCCAGTACTTC. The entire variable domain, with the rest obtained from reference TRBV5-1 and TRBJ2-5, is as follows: KAGVTQTPRYLIKTRGQQVTLSCSPISGHRSVSWYQQTPGQGLQFLFEYFSETQRNKGNFPGRFSGRQFSNSRSEMNVSTLELGDSALYLCASSLGEGVRRQETQYFGPGTRLLVL.

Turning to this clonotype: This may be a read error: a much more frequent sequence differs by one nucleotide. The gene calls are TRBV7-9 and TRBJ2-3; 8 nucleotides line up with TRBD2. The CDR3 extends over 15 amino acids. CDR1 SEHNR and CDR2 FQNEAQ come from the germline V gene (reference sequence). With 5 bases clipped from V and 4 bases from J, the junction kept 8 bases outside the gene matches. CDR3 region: CASSPTSVISDTQYF. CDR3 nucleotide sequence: TGTGCCAGCAGCCCGACTAGCGTGATATCAGATACGCAGTATTTT.

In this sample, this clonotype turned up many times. This chain's CDR3 is CASSYTTEDPYEQYF. CDR3 DNA sequence: TGTGCCAGCAGTTACACGACAGAGGATCCCTACGAGCAGTACTTC. The rearrangement joins TRBV6-6 to TRBJ2-7; TRBD1 is a possible D gene (5 bases). CDR1 and CDR2 (germline): MNHNY, SVGAGI (reference sequence). Trimming took off 2 bases at V and 2 bases at J, with 13 bases between the two ends. The CDR3 length is 15 residues.

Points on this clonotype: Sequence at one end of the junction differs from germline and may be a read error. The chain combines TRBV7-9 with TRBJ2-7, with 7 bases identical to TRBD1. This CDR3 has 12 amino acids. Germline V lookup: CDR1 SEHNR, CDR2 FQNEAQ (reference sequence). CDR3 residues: CACSFTGVEQYF. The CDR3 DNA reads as TGTGCCTGCAGCTTTACAGGGGTCGAGCAGTACTTC.

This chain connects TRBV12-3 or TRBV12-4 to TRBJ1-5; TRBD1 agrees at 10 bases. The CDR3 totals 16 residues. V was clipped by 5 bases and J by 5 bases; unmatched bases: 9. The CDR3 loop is CASSPNGTGVDQPQHF. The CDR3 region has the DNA TGTGCCAGCAGTCCAAACGGGACAGGGGTGGATCAGCCCCAGCATTTT.

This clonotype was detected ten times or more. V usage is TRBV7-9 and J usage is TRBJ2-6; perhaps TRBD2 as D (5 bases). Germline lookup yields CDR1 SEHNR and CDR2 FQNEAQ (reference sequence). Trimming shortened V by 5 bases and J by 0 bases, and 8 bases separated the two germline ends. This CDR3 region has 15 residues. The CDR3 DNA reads TGTGCCAGCAGCACTAGGGACTCTGGGGCCAACGTCCTGACTTTC. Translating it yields CASSTRDSGANVLTF.

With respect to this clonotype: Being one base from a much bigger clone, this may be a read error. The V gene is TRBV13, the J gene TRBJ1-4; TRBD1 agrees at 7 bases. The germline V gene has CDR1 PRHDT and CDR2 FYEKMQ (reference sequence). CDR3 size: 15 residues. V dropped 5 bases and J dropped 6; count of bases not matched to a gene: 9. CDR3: CASSRAGGHYEKLFF. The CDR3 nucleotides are TGTGCCAGCAGCAGGGCAGGGGGTCATTATGAAAAACTGTTTTTT.

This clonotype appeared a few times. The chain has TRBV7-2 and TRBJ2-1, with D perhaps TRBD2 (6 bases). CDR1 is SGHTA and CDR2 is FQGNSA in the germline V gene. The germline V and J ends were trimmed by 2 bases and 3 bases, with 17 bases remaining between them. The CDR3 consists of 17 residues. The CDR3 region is CASSLLVGGAVYNEQFF. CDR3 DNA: TGTGCCAGCAGCTTATTGGTCGGGGGAGCGGTCTACAATGAGCAGTTCTTC.

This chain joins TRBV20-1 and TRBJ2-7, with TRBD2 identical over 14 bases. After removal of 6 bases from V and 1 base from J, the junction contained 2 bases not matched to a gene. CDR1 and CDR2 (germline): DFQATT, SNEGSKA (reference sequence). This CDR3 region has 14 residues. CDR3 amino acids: CSARTSGGSYEQYF. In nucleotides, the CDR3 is TGCAGTGCCAGGACTAGCGGGGGGTCCTACGAGCAGTACTTC.

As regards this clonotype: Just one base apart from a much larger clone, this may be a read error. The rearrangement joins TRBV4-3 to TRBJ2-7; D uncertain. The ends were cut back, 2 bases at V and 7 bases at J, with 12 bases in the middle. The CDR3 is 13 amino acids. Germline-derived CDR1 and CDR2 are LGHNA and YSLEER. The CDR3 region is CASSQRSLGEQYF. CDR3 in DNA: TGCGCCAGCAGCCAACGGAGCTTGGGTGAGCAGTACTTC.

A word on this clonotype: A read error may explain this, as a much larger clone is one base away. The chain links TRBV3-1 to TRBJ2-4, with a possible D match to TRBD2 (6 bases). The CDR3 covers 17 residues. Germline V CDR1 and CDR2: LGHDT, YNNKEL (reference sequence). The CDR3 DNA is TGTGCCAGCAGCCAAGCGGCGGCTAAACTAGCCAAAAGCATTCAGTACTTC. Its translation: CASSQAAAKLAKSIQYF.

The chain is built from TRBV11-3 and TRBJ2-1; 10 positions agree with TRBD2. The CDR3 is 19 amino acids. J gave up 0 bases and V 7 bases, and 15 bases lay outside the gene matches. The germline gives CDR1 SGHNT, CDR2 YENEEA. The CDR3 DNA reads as TGTGCCAGCATACGATTACTAGCGGGACCCGTAAGCTCCTACAATGAGCAGTTCTTC. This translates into CASIRLLAGPVSSYNEQFF. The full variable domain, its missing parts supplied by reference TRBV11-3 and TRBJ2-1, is EAGVVQSPRYKIIEKKQPVAFWCNPISGHNTLYWYLQNLGQGPELLIRYENEEAVDDSQLPKDRFSAERLKGVDSTLKIQPAELGDSAVYLCASIRLLAGPVSSYNEQFFGPGTRLTVL.

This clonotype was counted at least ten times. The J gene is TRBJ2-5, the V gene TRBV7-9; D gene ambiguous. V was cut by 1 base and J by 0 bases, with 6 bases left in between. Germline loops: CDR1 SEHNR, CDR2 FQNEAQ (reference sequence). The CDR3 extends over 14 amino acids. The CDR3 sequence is CASSLDSNQETQYF. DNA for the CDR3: TGTGCCAGCAGCTTAGACAGCAACCAAGAGACCCAGTACTTC.

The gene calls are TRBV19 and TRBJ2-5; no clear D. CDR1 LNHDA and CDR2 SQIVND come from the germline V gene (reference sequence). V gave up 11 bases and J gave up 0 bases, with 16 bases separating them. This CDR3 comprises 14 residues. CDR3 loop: CAGGMFRDQETQYF. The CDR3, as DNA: TGTGCCGGTGGCATGTTTAGGGACCAAGAGACCCAGTACTTC.

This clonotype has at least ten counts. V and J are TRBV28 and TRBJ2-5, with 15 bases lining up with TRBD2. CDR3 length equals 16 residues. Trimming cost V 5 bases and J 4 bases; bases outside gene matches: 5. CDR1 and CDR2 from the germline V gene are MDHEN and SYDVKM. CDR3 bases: TGTGCCAGCAGTACAAGGACTAGCGGGAGGGTAGAGACCCAGTACTTC. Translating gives CASSTRTSGRVETQYF.

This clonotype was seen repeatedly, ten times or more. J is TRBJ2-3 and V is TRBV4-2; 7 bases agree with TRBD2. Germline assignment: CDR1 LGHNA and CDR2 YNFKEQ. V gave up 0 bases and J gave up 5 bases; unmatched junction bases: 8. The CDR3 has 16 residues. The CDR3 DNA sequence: TGTGCCAGCAGCCAAGATTGGGGAGGGGTTGAAGATACGCAGTATTTT. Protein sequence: CASSQDWGGVEDTQYF.

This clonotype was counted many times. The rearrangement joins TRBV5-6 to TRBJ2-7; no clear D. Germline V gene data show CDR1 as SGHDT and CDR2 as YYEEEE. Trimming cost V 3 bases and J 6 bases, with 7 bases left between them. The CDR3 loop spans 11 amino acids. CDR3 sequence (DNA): TGTGCCAGCAGCTCGTTGGGCGAGCAGTACTTC. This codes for CASSSLGEQYF.

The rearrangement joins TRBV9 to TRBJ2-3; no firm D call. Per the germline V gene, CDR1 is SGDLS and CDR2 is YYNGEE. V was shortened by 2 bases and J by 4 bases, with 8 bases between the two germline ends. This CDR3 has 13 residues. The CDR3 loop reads CASSVRWADTQYF. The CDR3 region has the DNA TGTGCCAGCAGCGTTCGGTGGGCAGATACGCAGTATTTT.

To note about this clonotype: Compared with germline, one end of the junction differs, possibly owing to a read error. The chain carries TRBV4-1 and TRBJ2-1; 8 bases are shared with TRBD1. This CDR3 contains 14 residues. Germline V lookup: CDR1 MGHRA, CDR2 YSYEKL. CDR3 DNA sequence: TGCGCCAGCAGCGAAGACAGGGGCCGGGATGAGCAGTTCTTC. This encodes CASSEDRGRDEQFF.

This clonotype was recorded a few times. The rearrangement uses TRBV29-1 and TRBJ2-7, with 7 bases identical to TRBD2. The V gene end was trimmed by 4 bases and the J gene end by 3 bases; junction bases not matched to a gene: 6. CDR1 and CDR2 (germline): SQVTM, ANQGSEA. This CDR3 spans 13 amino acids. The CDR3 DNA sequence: TGCAGCGTTGTGGGGGACTACTTCTACGAGCAGTACTTC. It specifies CSVVGDYFYEQYF.

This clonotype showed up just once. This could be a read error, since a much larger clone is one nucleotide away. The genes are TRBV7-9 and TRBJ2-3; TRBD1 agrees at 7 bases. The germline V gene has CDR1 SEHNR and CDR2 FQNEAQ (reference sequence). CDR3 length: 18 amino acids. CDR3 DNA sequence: TGTGCCGGCAGCTTAGACGATGTTGTCAGGGGGTTCGGAGATACGCAGTATTTT. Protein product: CAGSLDDVVRGFGDTQYF.

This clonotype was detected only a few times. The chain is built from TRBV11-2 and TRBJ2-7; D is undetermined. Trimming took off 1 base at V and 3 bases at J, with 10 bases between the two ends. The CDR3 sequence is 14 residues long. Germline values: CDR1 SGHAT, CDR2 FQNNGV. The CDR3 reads CASSLGQTGYEQYF. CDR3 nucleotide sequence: TGTGCCAGCAGCTTAGGGCAAACGGGCTACGAGCAGTACTTC.

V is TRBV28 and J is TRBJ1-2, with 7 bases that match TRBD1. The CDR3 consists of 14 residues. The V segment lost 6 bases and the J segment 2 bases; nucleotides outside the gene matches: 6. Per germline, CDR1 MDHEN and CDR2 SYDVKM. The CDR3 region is CASRIQGLNYGYTF. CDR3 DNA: TGTGCCAGCAGGATACAGGGGTTGAACTATGGCTACACCTTC.

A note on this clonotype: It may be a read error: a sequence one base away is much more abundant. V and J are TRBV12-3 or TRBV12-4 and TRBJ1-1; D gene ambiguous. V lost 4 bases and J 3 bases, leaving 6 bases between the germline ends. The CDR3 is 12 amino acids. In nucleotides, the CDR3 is TGTGCCAGCAGTTACCTGTACACTGAAGCTTTCTTT. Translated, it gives CASSYLYTEAFF.

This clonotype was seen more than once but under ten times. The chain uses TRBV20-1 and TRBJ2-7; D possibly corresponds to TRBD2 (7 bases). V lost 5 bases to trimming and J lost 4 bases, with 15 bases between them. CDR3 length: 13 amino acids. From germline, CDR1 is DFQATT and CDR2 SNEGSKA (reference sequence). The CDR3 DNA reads TGCAGTGCTCCTCCGGGGGGCCGGTACGAGCAGTACTTC. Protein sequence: CSAPPGGRYEQYF.

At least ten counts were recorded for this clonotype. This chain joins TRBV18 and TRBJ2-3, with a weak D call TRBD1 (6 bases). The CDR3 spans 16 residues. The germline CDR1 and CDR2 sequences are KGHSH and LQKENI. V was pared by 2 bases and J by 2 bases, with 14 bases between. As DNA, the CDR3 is TGTGCCAGCTCACCAAGGTCAGGGGCCATCACAGATACGCAGTATTTT. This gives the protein CASSPRSGAITDTQYF.

CDR3 region: CASSWETGGSGYTF. Here the CDR3 DNA reads TGTGCCAGCAGTTGGGAGACAGGGGGCTCTGGCTACACCTTC. The chain couples TRBV12-3 or TRBV12-4 to TRBJ1-2; TRBD1 matches 10 bases. The CDR3 consists of 14 residues. Trimming cost V 4 bases and J 7 bases; bases outside gene matches: 6.